The 3 T cell receptor beta chains below all came from one sample that was sequenced in a study of technical replicates of blood from several donors (dated by TCRdb to the late 2010s). The library relied on the immunoSEQ multiplex PCR assay. Not all clones reach the TCRdb copy of this immuneACCESS table, which keeps in-frame sequences only. Checked studies attribute under half of the gap to unresolved V genes and leave the rest unexplained. In this sample the table shows more than 70,000 clones, just under 97% of which occur a single time. Of the sample, less than 0.25% is held by the ten largest clones. Sequencing was performed on T cells isolated from PBMCs. Source of these receptors: a human donor in good health.

This sequence joins TRBV20-1 and TRBJ2-7; D is ambiguous. CDR1 is DFQATT and CDR2 is SNEGSKA in the germline V gene (reference sequence). Trimming left V 6 bases short and J 3 bases short, with 9 bases between. This CDR3 spans 11 amino acids. CDR3 nucleotide sequence: TGCAGTGCCCAGCAGCGCTACGAGCAGTACTTC. It yields the protein CSAQQRYEQYF.

The chain is built from TRBV2 and TRBJ2-5; 11 nucleotides agree with TRBD2. There are 14 residues in the CDR3. The germline gives CDR1 SNHLY, CDR2 FYNNEI. V gave up 6 bases and J gave up 3 bases; unmatched junction bases: 3. The CDR3 loop reads CASRTGLAEETQYF. In nucleotides, the CDR3 is TGTGCCAGCAGGACGGGACTAGCGGAAGAGACCCAGTACTTC.

The J gene is TRBJ2-1, the V gene TRBV2, with D possibly being TRBD2 (6 bases). The CDR3 is 14 amino acids. Germline assignment: CDR1 SNHLY and CDR2 FYNNEI. Trimming left V 7 bases short and J 5 bases short, with 15 bases between. CDR3 loop: CASTGGSSHNEQFF. For the CDR3, the DNA is TGTGCCAGCACTGGAGGGAGTTCCCACAATGAGCAGTTCTTC.